The 26 T cell receptor beta chains below come from one sample, sequenced in a study of blood T cell repertoires in COVID-19. Profiling relied on immunoSEQ multiplex PCR, and the TCRdb table lists in-frame clones only, not all of them. The table shows about 39,000 clones, with 79% occurring only once. Sequencing was carried out using peripheral blood. All receptors derive from a man aged 65-85 years with acute or convalescent COVID-19.

V is TRBV28 and J is TRBJ2-7; 7 positions agree with TRBD1. The CDR3 spans 13 residues. Germline-derived CDR1 and CDR2 are MDHEN and SYDVKM. V was clipped by 6 bases and J by 3 bases; unmatched bases: 5. CDR3 residues: CASRTTGVYEQYF. Here the CDR3 DNA reads TGTGCCAGCAGGACCACAGGGGTCTACGAGCAGTACTTC.

This clone was observed a few times. Other DNA sequences from this sample encode an identical CDR3 as well. V is TRBV5-1 and J is TRBJ1-1; D might be TRBD1 (6 bases). The CDR3 is 15 residues long. Germline CDR1 SGHRS, CDR2 YFSETQ. Trimming left V 1 base short and J 0 bases short, with 10 bases between. The CDR3 nucleotides read TGCGCCAGCAGCTTGACAGGGACCGTGAACACTGAAGCTTTCTTT. This translates into CASSLTGTVNTEAFF.

The chain joins TRBV28 to TRBJ1-2; unclear D gene. The germline V and J ends were trimmed by 5 bases and 2 bases, with 9 bases remaining between them. Germline CDR1 MDHEN, CDR2 SYDVKM. CDR3 length: 13 residues. CDR3 region: CASSRDNNYGYTF. CDR3 in DNA: TGTGCCAGCAGTAGAGACAACAACTATGGCTACACCTTC.

J is TRBJ1-4 and V is TRBV5-1; TRBD1 might be the D (6 bases). Germline V gene sequence: CDR1 SGHRS, CDR2 YFSETQ. The CDR3 has 15 amino acids. V shed 4 bases and J shed 4 bases, with 14 bases lying between them. CDR3 in amino acids: CASSPSGTSNEKLFF. CDR3 DNA: TGCGCCAGCAGCCCGAGCGGGACAAGTAATGAAAAACTGTTTTTT.

This rearrangement joins TRBV7-2 to TRBJ2-7; 8 bases map to TRBD1. The V and J ends lost 2 bases and 2 bases, in that order; junction bases with no gene match: 5. The CDR3 runs to 15 residues. Germline V gene lookup returns CDR1 SGHTA and CDR2 FQGNSA. CDR3 sequence: CASSLLQTGAYEQYF. The CDR3 DNA follows: TGTGCCAGCAGCTTACTTCAGACAGGGGCCTACGAGCAGTACTTC.

V is TRBV3-1 (or the pseudogene TRBV3-2) and J is TRBJ1-1, with D maybe TRBD1 (6 bases). Germline loops: CDR1 LGHDT, CDR2 YNNKEL (reference sequence). The V and J ends lost 5 bases and 0 bases respectively, with 10 bases between them. The CDR3 contains 14 residues. The CDR3 protein is CASSARDMNTEAFF. CDR3 nucleotide sequence: TGTGCCAGCAGCGCCCGGGACATGAACACTGAAGCTTTCTTT.

V and J are TRBV7-9 and TRBJ2-7, with 8 bases that match TRBD1. Germline V lookup: CDR1 SEHNR, CDR2 FQNEAQ (reference sequence). V gave up 7 bases and J gave up 5 bases; unmatched junction bases: 4. This CDR3 has 12 residues. This chain's CDR3 is CASIRTGNEQYF. CDR3 sequence (DNA): TGTGCCAGCATCAGGACAGGGAACGAGCAGTACTTC.

The chain is built from TRBV7-2 and TRBJ2-1; tentatively, D is TRBD2 (6 bases). Per germline, CDR1 SGHTA and CDR2 FQGNSA. This CDR3 is 15 amino acids long. Trimming pared 3 bases from V and 4 bases from J, leaving 13 bases between. The CDR3 protein is CASSFMVSGYNEQFF. The CDR3 DNA reads as TGTGCCAGCAGCTTTATGGTTAGCGGTTACAATGAGCAGTTCTTC.

This clone was detected only a few times. This chain uses TRBV28 with TRBJ1-2, with D uncertain. V lost 7 bases, J lost 5 bases, and 14 bases lay in between. The CDR3 is 13 amino acids. Germline V gene lookup returns CDR1 MDHEN and CDR2 SYDVKM. The CDR3 reads CASTLKYLYGYTF. In DNA, the CDR3 is TGTGCCAGCACCCTTAAATATCTGTATGGCTACACCTTC.

The chain links TRBV28 to TRBJ2-1, with 10 bases fitting TRBD2. Trimming took 6 bases from V and 1 from J; bases not matched to a gene: 6. The CDR3 has 16 amino acids. Germline loops: CDR1 MDHEN, CDR2 SYDVKM. CDR3 sequence (DNA): TGTGCCAGCAGCTCATCGACTAGCGGGTCCTACAATGAGCAGTTCTTC. Translated, it gives CASSSSTSGSYNEQFF.

V gene TRBV7-2 combines with J gene TRBJ1-2; 7 nucleotides line up with TRBD1. Germline values: CDR1 SGHTA, CDR2 FQGNSA. Trimming cost V 4 bases and J 5 bases; bases outside gene matches: 10. The CDR3 has 15 amino acids. Here the CDR3 reads CASSSPEGAWYGYTF. DNA for the CDR3: TGTGCCAGCAGCTCCCCGGAGGGGGCTTGGTATGGCTACACCTTC.

The chain links TRBV19 to TRBJ2-2, with 8 bases identical to TRBD1. CDR1 and CDR2 from the germline V gene are LNHDA and SQIVND (reference sequence). V trimming: 4 bases; J trimming: 4 bases; junction bases outside the gene matches: 8. This CDR3 is built from 16 residues. In nucleotides, the CDR3 is TGTGCCAGTAGTACCCAAGCAGGGGGCGCCACCGGGGAGCTGTTTTTT. This sequence encodes CASSTQAGGATGELFF. The full variable domain, rest sourced from reference TRBV19 and TRBJ2-2, is DGGITQSPKYLFRKEGQNVTLSCEQNLNHDAMYWYRQDPGQGLRLIYYSQIVNDFQKGDIAEGYSVSREKKESFPLTVTSAQKNPTAFYLCASSTQAGGATGELFFGEGSRLTVL.

The chain is built from TRBV27 and TRBJ1-1; 7 bases fit TRBD1. The CDR3 totals 14 residues. Germline V CDR1 and CDR2: MNHEY, SMNVEV (reference sequence). The V and J ends lost 3 bases and 4 bases, in that order; junction bases with no gene match: 5. This CDR3 is CASSFVRQGTEAFF. The CDR3 bases are TGTGCCAGCAGTTTTGTTAGACAGGGCACTGAAGCTTTCTTT.

The V gene is TRBV12-3 or TRBV12-4, the J gene TRBJ1-2; no definite D call. The CDR3 extends over 12 amino acids. Trimming left V 6 bases short and J 4 bases short, with 9 bases between. DNA of the CDR3: TGTGCCAGCAGCCCCTCAGGCTATGGCTACACCTTC. The encoded protein is CASSPSGYGYTF.

V usage is TRBV7-6 and J usage is TRBJ1-4; TRBD1 matches 7 bases. The CDR3 is 15 residues long. CDR1 SGHVS and CDR2 FNYEAQ come from the germline V gene. Trimming removed 5 bases from V and 7 bases from J; junction bases left unmatched: 10. The CDR3 DNA reads TGTGCCAGCAGCCTGACGGGGGACAGCACTGAAAAACTGTTTTTT. Protein: CASSLTGDSTEKLFF.

The rearrangement uses TRBV10-3 and TRBJ1-2, with D possibly being TRBD1 (5 bases). Per the germline V gene, CDR1 is ENHRY and CDR2 is SYGVKD. The CDR3 has 17 amino acids. Between the trimmed V and J ends, which lost 0 bases and 4 bases, there was a span of 18 bases. The CDR3 loop is CAISESTQGYSSYGYTF. In DNA, the CDR3 is TGTGCCATCAGTGAGTCGACGCAGGGTTATAGTTCCTATGGCTACACCTTC.

The gene calls are TRBV28 and TRBJ2-5; tentative D call: TRBD2 (5 bases). From germline, CDR1 is MDHEN and CDR2 SYDVKM. The ends were cut back, 5 bases at V and 9 bases at J, with 16 bases in the middle. The CDR3 covers 13 residues. The CDR3 nucleotides are TGTGCCAGCAGTACAAGACTACCCCCCTCCCAGTACTTC. Protein product: CASSTRLPPSQYF.

The chain has TRBV11-1 and TRBJ2-1; 10 bases are shared with TRBD1. CDR1 is SGHAT and CDR2 is FQDESV in the germline V gene (reference sequence). V lost 6 bases, J lost 7 bases, and 9 bases stayed unmatched. This CDR3 comprises 15 residues. The CDR3 protein is CASSSGTGVGNEQFF. Written as DNA, the CDR3 is TGTGCCAGCAGTTCCGGGACAGGGGTGGGTAATGAGCAGTTCTTC.

This clone was seen a single time. The V gene is TRBV27, the J gene TRBJ1-5; possible D gene TRBD1, 5 bases. The V end lost 0 bases, the J end lost 6 bases, and 12 bases lay between the germline ends. This CDR3 has 15 amino acids. Germline CDR1 reads MNHEY; CDR2 reads SMNVEV (reference sequence). CDR3 nucleotide sequence: TGTGCCAGCAGTTTATCGGCAGGGAACGGTCAGCCCCAGCATTTT. This translates into CASSLSAGNGQPQHF.

The J gene is TRBJ1-2, the V gene TRBV28; D possibly corresponds to TRBD1 (5 bases). V was shortened by 4 bases and J by 11 bases, with 14 bases between the two germline ends. CDR1 is MDHEN, CDR2 SYDVKM, per germline. This CDR3 has 12 amino acids. CDR3 sequence (DNA): TGTGCCAGCAGTTCTCCGGGAGACAGATACACCTTC. Residues: CASSSPGDRYTF.

The chain carries TRBV7-2 and TRBJ1-6, with a possible D match to TRBD1 (5 bases). V lost 4 bases and J lost 0, with 16 bases in between. Germline loops: CDR1 SGHTA, CDR2 FQGNSA. The CDR3 contains 18 residues. This CDR3 reads CASSSAGFWGSYNSPLHF. CDR3 DNA sequence: TGTGCCAGCAGCTCTGCAGGGTTCTGGGGCTCCTATAATTCACCCCTCCACTTT.

The rearrangement links TRBV4-1 to TRBJ2-3; 11 bases agree with TRBD2. CDR1 and CDR2 (germline): MGHRA, YSYEKL. The CDR3 runs 15 residues. V shed 4 bases and J 7 bases; nucleotides not matched to a gene: 7. The CDR3 coding sequence is TGCGCCAGCAGCCCAACTAGCGGGAGTTTGAATACGCAGTATTTT. Translated: CASSPTSGSLNTQYF.

The chain carries TRBV5-4 and TRBJ2-5; 12 bases match TRBD2. V was pared by 0 bases and J by 5 bases, with 5 bases of the junction left unmatched. Per the germline V gene, CDR1 is SGHNT and CDR2 is YYREEE (reference sequence). The CDR3 extends over 16 amino acids. CDR3: CASSLEGLAGGETQYF. As DNA, the CDR3 is TGTGCCAGCAGCTTGGAAGGGCTAGCGGGAGGGGAGACCCAGTACTTC.

This chain connects TRBV28 to TRBJ1-4, with D possibly being TRBD1 (5 bases). CDR1 is MDHEN and CDR2 is SYDVKM in the germline V gene. CDR3 length equals 11 residues. Deletions cut 8 bases from V and 10 bases from J, with 11 bases between. The CDR3 DNA reads TGTGCCAGCGGGACTCGGGGAAAACTGTTTTTT. Its translation is CASGTRGKLFF.

The chain links TRBV7-3 to TRBJ2-7, with a tentative D call TRBD1 (6 bases). The V end was cut by 3 bases, the J end by 1 base, with 10 bases between. The germline CDR1 and CDR2 sequences are SGHTA and FQGTGA. The CDR3 has 14 residues. CDR3 in amino acids: CASSFTGPSYEQYF. The CDR3 bases are TGTGCCAGCAGCTTTACAGGGCCATCCTACGAGCAGTACTTC.

The chain joins TRBV28 to TRBJ1-4, with TRBD1 identical over 7 bases. The CDR3 covers 16 residues. Germline loops: CDR1 MDHEN, CDR2 SYDVKM. V was clipped by 8 bases and J by 5 bases; unmatched bases: 14. For the CDR3, the DNA is TGTGCCAGCGTTGACAGGGAGGTTTATAAGAATGAAAAACTGTTTTTT. Protein sequence: CASVDREVYKNEKLFF.